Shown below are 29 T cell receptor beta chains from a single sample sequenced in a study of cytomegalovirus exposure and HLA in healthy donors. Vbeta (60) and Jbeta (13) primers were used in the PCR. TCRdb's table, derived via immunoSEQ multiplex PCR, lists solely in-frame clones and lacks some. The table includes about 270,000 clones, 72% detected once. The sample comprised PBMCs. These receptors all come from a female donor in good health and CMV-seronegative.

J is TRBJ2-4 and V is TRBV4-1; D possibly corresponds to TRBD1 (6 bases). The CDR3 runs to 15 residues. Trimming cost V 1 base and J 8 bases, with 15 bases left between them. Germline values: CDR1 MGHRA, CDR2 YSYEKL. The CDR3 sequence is CASSQVPRGSDIQYF. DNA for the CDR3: TGCGCCAGCAGCCAAGTCCCCAGGGGAAGCGACATTCAGTACTTC.

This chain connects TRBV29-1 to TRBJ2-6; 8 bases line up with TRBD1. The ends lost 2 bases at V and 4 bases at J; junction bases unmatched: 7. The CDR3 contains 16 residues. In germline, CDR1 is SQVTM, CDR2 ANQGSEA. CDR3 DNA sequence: TGCAGCGTTGAATTAGCAGGGGGCGACGGGGCCAACGTCCTGACTTTC. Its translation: CSVELAGGDGANVLTF.

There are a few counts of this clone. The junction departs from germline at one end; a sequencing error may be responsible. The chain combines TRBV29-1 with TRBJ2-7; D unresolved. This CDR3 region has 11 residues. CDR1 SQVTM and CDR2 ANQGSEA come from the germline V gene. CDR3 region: CSVGSGPFLLF. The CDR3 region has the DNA TGCAGCGTTGGGAGTGGCCCCTTTCTCCTCTTC.

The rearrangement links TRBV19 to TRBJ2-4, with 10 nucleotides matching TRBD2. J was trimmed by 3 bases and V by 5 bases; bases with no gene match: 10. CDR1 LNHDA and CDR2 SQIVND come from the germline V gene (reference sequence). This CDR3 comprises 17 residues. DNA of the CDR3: TGTGCCAGTAGTTCTAGCGGGAGTCGACTTAGCAAAAACATTCAGTACTTC. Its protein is CASSSSGSRLSKNIQYF.

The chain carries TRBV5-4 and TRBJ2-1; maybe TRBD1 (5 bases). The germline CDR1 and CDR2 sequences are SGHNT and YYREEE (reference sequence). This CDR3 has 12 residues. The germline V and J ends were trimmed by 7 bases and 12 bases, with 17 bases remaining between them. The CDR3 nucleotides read TGTGCCAGCTCAAGCCAGGGCCCCCCGCAGTTCTTC. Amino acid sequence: CASSSQGPPQFF.

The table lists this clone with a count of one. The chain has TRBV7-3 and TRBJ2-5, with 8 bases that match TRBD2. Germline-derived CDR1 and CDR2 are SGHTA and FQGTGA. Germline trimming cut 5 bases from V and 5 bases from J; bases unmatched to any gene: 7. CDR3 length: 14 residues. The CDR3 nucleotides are TGTGCCAGCAGCCCCGGACTAGCACCCGAGACCCAGTACTTC. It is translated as CASSPGLAPETQYF.

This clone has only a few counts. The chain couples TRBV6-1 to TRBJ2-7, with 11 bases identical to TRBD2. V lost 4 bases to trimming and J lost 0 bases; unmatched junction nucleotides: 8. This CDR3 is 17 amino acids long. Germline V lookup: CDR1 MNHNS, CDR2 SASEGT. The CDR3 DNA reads TGTGCCAGCAGTGCTGGGACTAGCGGATCTCACTCCTACGAGCAGTACTTC. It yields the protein CASSAGTSGSHSYEQYF.

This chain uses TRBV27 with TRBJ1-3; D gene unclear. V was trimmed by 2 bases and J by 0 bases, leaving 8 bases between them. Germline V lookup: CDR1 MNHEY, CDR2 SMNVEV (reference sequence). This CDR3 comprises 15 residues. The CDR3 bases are TGTGCCAGCAGTTTAAGTGGAGTCTCTGGAAACACCATATATTTT. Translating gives CASSLSGVSGNTIYF.

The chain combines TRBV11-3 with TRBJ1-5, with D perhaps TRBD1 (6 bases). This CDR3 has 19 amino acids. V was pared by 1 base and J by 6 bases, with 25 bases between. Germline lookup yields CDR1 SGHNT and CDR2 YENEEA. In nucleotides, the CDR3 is TGTGCCAGCAGCTTAGGCGCTGGACAGCCCGCGGAGTTTGGTCAGCCCCAGCATTTT. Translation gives CASSLGAGQPAEFGQPQHF.

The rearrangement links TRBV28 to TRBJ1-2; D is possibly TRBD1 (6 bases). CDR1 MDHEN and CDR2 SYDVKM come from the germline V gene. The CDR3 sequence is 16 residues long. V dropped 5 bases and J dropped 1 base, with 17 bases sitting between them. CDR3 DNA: TGTGCCAGCAGTGATAACGAGGACAGATTTAACTATGGCTACACCTTC. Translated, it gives CASSDNEDRFNYGYTF.

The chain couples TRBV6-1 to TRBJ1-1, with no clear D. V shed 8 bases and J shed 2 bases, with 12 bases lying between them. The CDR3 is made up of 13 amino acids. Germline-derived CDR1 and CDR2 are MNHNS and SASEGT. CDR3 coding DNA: TGTGCCAGCCCGAAGCGGGGAAACACTGAAGCTTTCTTT. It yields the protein CASPKRGNTEAFF.

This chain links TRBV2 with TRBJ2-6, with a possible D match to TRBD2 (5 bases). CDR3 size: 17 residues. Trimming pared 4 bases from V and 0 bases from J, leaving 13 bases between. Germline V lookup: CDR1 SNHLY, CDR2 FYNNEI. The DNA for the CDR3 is TGTGCCAGCAGTGTGCCGGGGTTTTCCTCTGGGGCCAACGTCCTGACTTTC. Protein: CASSVPGFSSGANVLTF.

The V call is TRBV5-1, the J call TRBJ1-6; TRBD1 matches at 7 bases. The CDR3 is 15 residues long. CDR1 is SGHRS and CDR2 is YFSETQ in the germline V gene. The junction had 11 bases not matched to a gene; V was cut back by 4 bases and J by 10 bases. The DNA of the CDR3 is TGCGCCAGCAGCCCGTCGACAGGGATGGGGTCACCCCTCCACTTT. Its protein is CASSPSTGMGSPLHF.

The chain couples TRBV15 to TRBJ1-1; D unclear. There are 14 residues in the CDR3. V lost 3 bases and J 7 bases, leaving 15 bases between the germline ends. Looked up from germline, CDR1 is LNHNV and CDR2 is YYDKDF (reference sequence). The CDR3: CATSRDKAGGEAFF. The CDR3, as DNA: TGTGCCACCAGCAGGGATAAGGCGGGCGGTGAAGCTTTCTTT.

The CDR3 DNA follows: TGTGCCAGTACTCACACCCAGAGGACAGCTGGCTACACCTTC. It translates to CASTHTQRTAGYTF. The chain carries TRBV19 and TRBJ1-2; D may be TRBD1 (6 bases). The CDR3 consists of 14 residues. Germline V gene sequence: CDR1 LNHDA, CDR2 SQIVND (reference sequence). The V end was cut by 7 bases, the J end by 7 bases, with 19 bases between.

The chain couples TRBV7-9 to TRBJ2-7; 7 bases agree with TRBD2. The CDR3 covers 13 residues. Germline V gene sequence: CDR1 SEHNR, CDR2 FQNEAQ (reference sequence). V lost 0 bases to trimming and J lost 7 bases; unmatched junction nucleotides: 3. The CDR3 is CASSLAGGGEQYF. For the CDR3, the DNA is TGTGCCAGCAGCTTAGCCGGGGGAGGGGAGCAGTACTTC. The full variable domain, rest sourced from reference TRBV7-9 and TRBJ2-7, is DTGVSQNPRHKITKRGQNVTFRCDPISEHNRLYWYRQTLGQGPEFLTYFQNEAQLEKSRLLSDRFSAERPKGSFSTLEIQRTEQGDSAMYLCASSLAGGGEQYFGPGTRLTVT.

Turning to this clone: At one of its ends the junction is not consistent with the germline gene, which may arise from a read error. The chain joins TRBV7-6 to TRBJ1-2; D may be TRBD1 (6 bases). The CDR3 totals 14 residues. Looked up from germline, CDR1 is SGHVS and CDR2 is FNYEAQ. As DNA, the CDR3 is TGTGCCAGCAGCTTTCGGACAGATAGTCTTGAGTCTTACTTC. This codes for CASSFRTDSLESYF.

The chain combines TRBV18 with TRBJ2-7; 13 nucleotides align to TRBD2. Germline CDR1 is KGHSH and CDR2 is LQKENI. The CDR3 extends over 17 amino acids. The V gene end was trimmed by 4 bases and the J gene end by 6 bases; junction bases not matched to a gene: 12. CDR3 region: CASSHGTSGTLGGEQYF. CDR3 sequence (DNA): TGTGCCAGCTCACACGGGACTAGCGGGACCCTTGGGGGCGAGCAGTACTTC.

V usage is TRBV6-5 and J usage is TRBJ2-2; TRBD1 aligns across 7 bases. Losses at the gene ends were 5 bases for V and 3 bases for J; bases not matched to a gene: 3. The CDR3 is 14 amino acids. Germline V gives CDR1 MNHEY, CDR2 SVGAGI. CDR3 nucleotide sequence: TGTGCCAGCAGTGGGACAGTAGACACCGGGGAGCTGTTTTTT. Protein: CASSGTVDTGELFF.

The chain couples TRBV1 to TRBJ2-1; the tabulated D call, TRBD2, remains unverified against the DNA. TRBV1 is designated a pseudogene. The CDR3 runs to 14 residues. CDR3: CTSSQGLAGYEQFF. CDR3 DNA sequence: TGCACCAGCAGCCAGGGACTAGCGGGGTATGAGCAGTTCTTC.

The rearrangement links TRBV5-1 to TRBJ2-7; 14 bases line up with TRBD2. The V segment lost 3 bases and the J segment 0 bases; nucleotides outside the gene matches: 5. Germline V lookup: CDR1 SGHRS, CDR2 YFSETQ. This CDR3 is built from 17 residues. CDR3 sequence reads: CASSYGLAGGLSYEQYF. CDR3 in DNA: TGCGCCAGCAGCTATGGACTAGCGGGAGGACTCTCCTACGAGCAGTACTTC. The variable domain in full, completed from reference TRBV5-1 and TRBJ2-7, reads KAGVTQTPRYLIKTRGQQVTLSCSPISGHRSVSWYQQTPGQGLQFLFEYFSETQRNKGNFPGRFSGRQFSNSRSEMNVSTLELGDSALYLCASSYGLAGGLSYEQYFGPGTRLTVT.

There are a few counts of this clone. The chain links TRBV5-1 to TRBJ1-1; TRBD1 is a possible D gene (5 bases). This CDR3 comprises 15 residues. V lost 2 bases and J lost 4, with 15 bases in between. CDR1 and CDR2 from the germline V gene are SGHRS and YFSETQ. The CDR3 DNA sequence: TGCGCCAGCAGCTTAGGGGCTCTTATCCCCACTGAAGCTTTCTTT. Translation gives CASSLGALIPTEAFF.

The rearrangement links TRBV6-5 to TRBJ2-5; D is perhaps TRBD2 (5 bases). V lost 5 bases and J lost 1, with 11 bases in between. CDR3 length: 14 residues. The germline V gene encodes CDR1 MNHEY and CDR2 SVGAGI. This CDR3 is CASSQWTGQETQYF. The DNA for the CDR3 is TGTGCCAGCAGTCAATGGACTGGCCAAGAGACCCAGTACTTC.

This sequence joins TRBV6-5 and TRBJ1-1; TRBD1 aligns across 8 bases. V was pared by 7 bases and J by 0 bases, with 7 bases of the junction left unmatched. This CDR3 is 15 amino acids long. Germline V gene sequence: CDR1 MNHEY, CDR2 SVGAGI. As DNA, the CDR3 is TGTGCCAGCAACCCGGACAGGGTTTTGAACACTGAAGCTTTCTTT. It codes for CASNPDRVLNTEAFF.

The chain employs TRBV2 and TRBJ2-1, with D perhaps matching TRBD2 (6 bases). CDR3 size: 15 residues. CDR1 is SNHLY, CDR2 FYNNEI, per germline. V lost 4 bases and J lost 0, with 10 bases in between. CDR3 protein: CASSVEGSSYNEQFF. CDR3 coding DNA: TGTGCCAGCAGTGTGGAGGGCAGCTCCTACAATGAGCAGTTCTTC.

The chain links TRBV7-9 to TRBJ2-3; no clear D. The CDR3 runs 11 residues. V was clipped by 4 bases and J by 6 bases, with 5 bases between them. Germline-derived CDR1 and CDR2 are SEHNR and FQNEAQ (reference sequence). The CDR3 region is CASSSMDTQYF. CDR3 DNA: TGTGCCAGCAGCTCCATGGATACGCAGTATTTT.

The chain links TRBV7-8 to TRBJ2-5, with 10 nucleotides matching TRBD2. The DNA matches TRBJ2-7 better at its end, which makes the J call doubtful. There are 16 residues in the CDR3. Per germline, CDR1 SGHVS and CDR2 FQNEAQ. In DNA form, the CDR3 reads TGTGCCAGCAGCTTAGTCCTAGCGGGAGTGGCCTACGAGCAGTACTTC. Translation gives CASSLVLAGVAYEQYF.

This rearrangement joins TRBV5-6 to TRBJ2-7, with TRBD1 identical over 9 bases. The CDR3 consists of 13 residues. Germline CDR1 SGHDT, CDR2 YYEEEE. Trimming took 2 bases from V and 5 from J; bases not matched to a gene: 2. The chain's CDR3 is CASSFRQGDEQYF. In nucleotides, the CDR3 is TGTGCCAGCAGCTTTCGACAGGGGGACGAGCAGTACTTC.

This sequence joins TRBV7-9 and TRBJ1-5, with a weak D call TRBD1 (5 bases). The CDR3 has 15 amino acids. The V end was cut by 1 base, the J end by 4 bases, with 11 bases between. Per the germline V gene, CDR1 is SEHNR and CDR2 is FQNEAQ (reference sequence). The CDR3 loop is CASSLGVGGNQPQHF. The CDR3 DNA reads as TGTGCCAGCAGCTTAGGGGTGGGGGGGAATCAGCCCCAGCATTTT.